Below, one T cell receptor (beta chain) is given with its context. The CDR3 runs 15 residues. CDR1 is SGHAT, CDR2 FQNNGV, per germline. V was trimmed by 5 bases and J by 4 bases, leaving 15 bases between them. Clones were sequenced by immunoSEQ multiplex PCR, and TCRdb holds only the in-frame ones, with some missing. This table holds about 180,000 clones, roughly 90% found once. The sample originates from a study of control samples from healthy donors and cancer patients. The source of this sequence is a woman between 50 and 59 years old in good health. This chain connects TRBV11-2 to TRBJ2-1, with D perhaps being TRBD1 or TRBD2 (5 bases each). The sample consisted of blood. The CDR3 is CASSPRGGTYNEQFF. CDR3 nucleotide sequence: TGTGCCAGCAGCCCGCGTGGGGGTACATACAATGAGCAGTTCTTC.